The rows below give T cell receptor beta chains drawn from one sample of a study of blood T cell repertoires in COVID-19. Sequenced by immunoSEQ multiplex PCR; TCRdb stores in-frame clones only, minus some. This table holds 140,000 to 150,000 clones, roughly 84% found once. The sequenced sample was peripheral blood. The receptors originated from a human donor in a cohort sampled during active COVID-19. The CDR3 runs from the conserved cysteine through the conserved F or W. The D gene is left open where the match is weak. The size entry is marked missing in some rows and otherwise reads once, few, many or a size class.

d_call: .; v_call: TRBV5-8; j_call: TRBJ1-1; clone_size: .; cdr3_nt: TGTGCCAGCAGCCCGGACTCTGGACGCATTACCACTGAAGCTTTCTTT; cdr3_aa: CASSPDSGRITTEAFF
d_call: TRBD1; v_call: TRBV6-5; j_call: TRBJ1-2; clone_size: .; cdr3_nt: TGTGCCAGCAGTTCCCGACAGGGAAGAGGTTACACCTTC; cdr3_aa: CASSSRQGRGYTF
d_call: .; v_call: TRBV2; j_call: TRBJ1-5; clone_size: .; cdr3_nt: TGTGCCAGCACTATAGAGAGGGGCAATCAGCCCCAGCATTTT; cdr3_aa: CASTIERGNQPQHF
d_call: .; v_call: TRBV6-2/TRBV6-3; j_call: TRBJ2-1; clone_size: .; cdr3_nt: TGTGCCAGCAGTTCGTCTAACTCCAGGGGCAATGAGCAGTTCTTC; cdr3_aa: CASSSSNSRGNEQFF
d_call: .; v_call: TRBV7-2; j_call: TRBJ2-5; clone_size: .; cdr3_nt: TGTGCCAGCAGCTTCCAGAGTGGGGGGCAAGAGACCCAGTACTTC; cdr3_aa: CASSFQSGGQETQYF
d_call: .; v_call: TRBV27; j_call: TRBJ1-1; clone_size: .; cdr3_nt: TGTGCCAGCAGTTTACTTATGAACACTGAAGCTTTCTTT; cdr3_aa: CASSLLMNTEAFF
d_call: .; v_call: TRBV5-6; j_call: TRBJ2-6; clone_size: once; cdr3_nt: TGTGCCAGCAGCCGGACAGGGGCCAACGTCCTGACTTTC; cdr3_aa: CASSRTGANVLTF
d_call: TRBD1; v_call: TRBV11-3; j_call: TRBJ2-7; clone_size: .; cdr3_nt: TGTGCCAGCAGCTTAGGACGACAGGGCTACGAGCAGTACTTC; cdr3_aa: CASSLGRQGYEQYF
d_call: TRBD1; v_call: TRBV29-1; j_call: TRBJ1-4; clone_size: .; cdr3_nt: TGCAGCGCCGGACAGGAGTATGAAAAACTGTTTTTT; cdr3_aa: CSAGQEYEKLFF
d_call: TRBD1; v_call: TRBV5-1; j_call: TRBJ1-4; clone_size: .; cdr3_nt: TGCGCCAGCAGCATACAAGGACAGGATGAAAAACTGTTTTTT; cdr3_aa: CASSIQGQDEKLFF
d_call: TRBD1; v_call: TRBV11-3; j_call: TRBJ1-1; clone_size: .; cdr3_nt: TGTGCCAGCAGCCACCCCGGACAGGGAAGAAATGAAGCTTTCTTT; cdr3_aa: CASSHPGQGRNEAFF
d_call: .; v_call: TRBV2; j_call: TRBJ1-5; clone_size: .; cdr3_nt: TGTGCCAGCAGTGGGGGGGGCCGTCGAGAGCCCCAGCATTTT; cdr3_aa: CASSGGGRREPQHF
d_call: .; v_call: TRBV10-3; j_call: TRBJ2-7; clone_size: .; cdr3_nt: TGTGCCACCGGAGCGGACCCCTACGAGCAGTACTTC; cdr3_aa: CATGADPYEQYF
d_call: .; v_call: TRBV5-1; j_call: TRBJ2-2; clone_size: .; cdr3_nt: TGCGCCAGCAGCCGGCGGGACTCGGAAGAGAACACCGGGGAGCTGTTTTTT; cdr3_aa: CASSRRDSEENTGELFF
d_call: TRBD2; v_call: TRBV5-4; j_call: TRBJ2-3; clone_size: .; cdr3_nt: TGTGCCAGCAGCTTCCCTAGCGGGGCCAGCACAGATACGCAGTATTTT; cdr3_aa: CASSFPSGASTDTQYF
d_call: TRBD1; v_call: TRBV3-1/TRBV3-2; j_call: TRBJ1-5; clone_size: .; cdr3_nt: TGTGCCAGCAAGGGCGGGACAGCTGGCCAGCCCCAGCATTTT; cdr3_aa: CASKGGTAGQPQHF
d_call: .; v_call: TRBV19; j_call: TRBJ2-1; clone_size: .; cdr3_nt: TGTGCCAGTAGCAATCCTCCGTCAGATGAGCAGTTCTTC; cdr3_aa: CASSNPPSDEQFF
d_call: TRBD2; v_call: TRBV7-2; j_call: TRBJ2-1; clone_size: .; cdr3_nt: TGTGCCAGCAGCTTAGAACTAGCGGGGAACAATGAGCAGTTCTTC; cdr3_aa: CASSLELAGNNEQFF
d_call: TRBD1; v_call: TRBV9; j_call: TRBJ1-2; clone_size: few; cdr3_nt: TGTGCCCGGGCGCAGGGGGTTTTAGGGGGCTACACCTTC; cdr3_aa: CARAQGVLGGYTF
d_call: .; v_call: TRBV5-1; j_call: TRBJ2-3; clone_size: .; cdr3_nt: TGCGCCAGCAGCTTGGTCTCCGGGACTAGCACAGATACGCAGTATTTT; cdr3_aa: CASSLVSGTSTDTQYF
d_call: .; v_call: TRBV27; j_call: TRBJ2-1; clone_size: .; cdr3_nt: TGTGCCAGCTACGGCGGGCTGCGGGGGCCCGGTTATGAGCAGTTCTTC; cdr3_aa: CASYGGLRGPGYEQFF
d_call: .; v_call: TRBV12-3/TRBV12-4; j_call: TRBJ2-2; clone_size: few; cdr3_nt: TGTGCCAGCAGTTTGACTTCCGGGGAGCTGTTTTTT; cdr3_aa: CASSLTSGELFF
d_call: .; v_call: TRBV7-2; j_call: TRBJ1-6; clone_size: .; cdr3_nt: TGTGCCAGCAGCCAGGAAATCAATTCACCCCTCCACTTT; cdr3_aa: CASSQEINSPLHF
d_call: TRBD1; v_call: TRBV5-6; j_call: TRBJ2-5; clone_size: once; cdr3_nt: TGTGCCAGCAGCTCGGGACAGGGACGGGCGAAGACCCAGTACTTC; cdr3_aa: CASSSGQGRAKTQYF